The T cell receptor beta chain described here comes from a study of T cells in Graves' hyperthyroidism and ophthalmopathy (dated by TCRdb to 2018 to 2020). For context, the study as a whole: Peripheral blood was collected at initial diagnosis, before any treatment. A discovery cohort of about 100 patients, about 43 with Graves' ophthalmopathy and about 60 with stable Graves' hyperthyroidism, was used to find distinguishing TCR V-J signatures. Whether ophthalmopathy could be predicted prospectively was tested in an independent validation cohort made up of 18 hyperthyroidism patients plus 17 patients who later progressed to ophthalmopathy. The 85 to 100 discovery patients were divided at random into training and test sets in a 7:3 ratio. In roughly six Graves' hyperthyroidism patients, the study also compared T-cell repertoires from thyroid tissue with T-cell repertoires from blood. After blood sampling, hyperthyroidism patients were treated with methimazole at a starting dose of 30 mg daily, and ophthalmopathy patients were treated with high-dose intravenous methylprednisolone. TCR Vbeta CDR3 sequencing of around 130 peripheral blood samples (approximately 44 ophthalmopathy, 70 to 85 hyperthyroidism and 17 progressor patients) is reported in the paper. The research as a whole found: In validation, progression to ophthalmopathy was predicted by the model with roughly 69% sensitivity and nearly 75% specificity, a median of approximately 7.1 months before onset. No statistical method was used to set the sample size in advance, and investigators knew the group allocation. In cross-validation, a model built on a 13 V-J signature told ophthalmopathy apart from stable hyperthyroidism with under 90% sensitivity and about 81% specificity, and in testing the same model reached 80%/75%. Most expanded thyroid clonotypes (frequency above 0.001) were also detected in blood, suggesting blood repertoires may reflect thyroid immune responses.

This clonotype was seen many times. Its antigen remains undetermined. The input lacks base qualities; no much larger clone sits a single base away. Graves' hyperthyroidism was defined as stable when no progression to ophthalmopathy occurred over 18 months of follow-up. The hyperthyroidism patients were between 18 and 65 years old and newly diagnosed, with a disease duration of less than 2 months. Patients with uncontrolled infections, other autoimmune diseases, pregnancy or lactation were excluded. Diagnoses were based on clinical symptoms, serum thyroxine and TRAb, thyroid ultrasound and orbital computed tomography. PBMCs were isolated from 10 ml of fresh peripheral blood by Ficoll-Paque density gradient centrifugation. Trizol reagent was used to extract total RNA, and RNA quality was then checked on an Agilent 2100 Bioanalyzer. Amplification of TCR beta CDR3 regions was carried out from RNA transcripts. A first-round RT-PCR of the TCR CDR3 used the HTBI primer set with the Qiagen OneStep RT-PCR kit. Libraries were constructed in a second round of multiplex PCR, after which size selection and purification were performed. The libraries were sequenced on an Illumina HiSeq2000 using paired-end 100 bp reads. The source study handled its data this way. SOAPnuke was used to process the raw data, removing reads that contained adapters or uncalled bases, had a mean Phred below 15, or lacked an exact match to the constant primer or identifier. High-quality paired reads were merged with COPE v1.2.5, and unique nucleotide sequences were defined as clonotypes. Clonotypes were aligned to IMGT TRBV, TRBD and TRBJ reference segments using MiTCR v1.1. Analysis was restricted to V-J combinations with a frequency above 0.0001, which covered 99.2% of repertoires. The TCS score was defined as the ratio of F50 (clonal expansion) to E x V (chaos), calculated using BLOSUM62-based TCRdist between CDR3 peptides within each V-J. Welch's t-statistics and random forest reduced around 520 V-J features to 13, which were used in a naive Bayes classifier (R e1071). Thyroid-blood repertoire similarity was quantified with the Morisita-Horn index. TCRdb reran the public reads through fastp at Q25 and MiXCR, keeping productive beta chains. Under each unique CDR3 protein, matching rows form one entry showing the most common genes and DNA. The V and J calls here are based on TCRdb, not the publication. This sample is represented by 700,000 to 950,000 distinct CDR3 sequences; approximately 36% of them were singletons. Approximately 31% of the sample comes from the top ten.

The source is a woman in her forties with Graves' hyperthyroidism. The sample was blood.

The CDR3 reads CATSRGKVLYSNQPQHF. The DNA is TGTGCCACCAGCAGAGGGAAGGTCCTATATAGCAATCAGCCCCAGCATTTT. The chain is encoded by TRBV15 joined to TRBJ1-5, with the D gene not clear enough to name. The junction carries 13 bases between V and J, which are trimmed by 1 base and 0 bases respectively. Taken from the germline V gene (reference sequence), the CDR1 and CDR2 loops are LNHNV and YYDKDF. The CDR3 sequence holds 17 residues, the cysteine and phenylalanine included. The only DNA kept is the CDR3, 51 bases in frame from the first base. Here the CDR3 is joined to the reference TRBV15 and TRBJ1-5 genes, and the full variable domain is: DAMVIQNPRYQVTQFGKPVTLSCSQTLNHNVMYWYQQKSSQAPKLLFHYYDKDFNNEADTPDNFQSRRPNTSFCFLDIRSPGLGDTAMYLCATSRGKVLYSNQPQHFGDGTRLSIL.